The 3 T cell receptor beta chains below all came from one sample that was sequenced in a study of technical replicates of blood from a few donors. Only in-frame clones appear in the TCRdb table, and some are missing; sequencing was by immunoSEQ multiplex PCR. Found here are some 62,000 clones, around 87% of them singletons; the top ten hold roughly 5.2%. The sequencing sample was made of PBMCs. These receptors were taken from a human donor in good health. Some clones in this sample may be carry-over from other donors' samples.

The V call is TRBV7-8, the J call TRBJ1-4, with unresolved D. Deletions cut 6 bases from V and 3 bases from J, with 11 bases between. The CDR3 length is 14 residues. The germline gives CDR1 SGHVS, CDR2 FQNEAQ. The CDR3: CASRLSEANEKLFF. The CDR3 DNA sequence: TGTGCCAGCAGACTCAGCGAGGCTAATGAAAAACTGTTTTTT.

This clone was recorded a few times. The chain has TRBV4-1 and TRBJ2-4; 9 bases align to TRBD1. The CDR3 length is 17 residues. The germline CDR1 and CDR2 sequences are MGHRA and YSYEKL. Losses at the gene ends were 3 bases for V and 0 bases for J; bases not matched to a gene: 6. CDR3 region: CASSHQQGALAKNIQYF. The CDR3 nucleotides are TGCGCCAGCAGCCACCAACAGGGGGCTCTAGCCAAAAACATTCAGTACTTC.

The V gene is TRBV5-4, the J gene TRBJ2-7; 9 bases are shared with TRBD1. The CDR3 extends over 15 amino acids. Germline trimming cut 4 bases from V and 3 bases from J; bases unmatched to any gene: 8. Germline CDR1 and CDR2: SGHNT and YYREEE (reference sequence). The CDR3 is CASSHPGTGLYEQYF. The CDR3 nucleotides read TGTGCCAGCAGCCATCCCGGGACAGGGCTCTACGAGCAGTACTTC.